These 3 T cell receptor beta chains share one sample of origin, sequenced in a study of blood T cell repertoires in COVID-19. The table came from immunoSEQ multiplex PCR; TCRdb's copy has only in-frame clones and leaves some out. Of about 240,000 clones listed, around 82% are singletons. Material: PBMCs or T cells enriched from blood (not recorded which). The receptor source for this set is a middle-aged woman who had been exposed to COVID-19.

This chain connects TRBV27 to TRBJ2-7; 10 nucleotides line up with TRBD1. The germline V gene has CDR1 MNHEY and CDR2 SMNVEV (reference sequence). This CDR3 contains 17 residues. After removal of 3 bases from V and 5 bases from J, the junction contained 13 bases not matched to a gene. The chain's CDR3 is CASSFGTGAAGVNEQYF. Here the CDR3 DNA reads TGTGCCAGCAGTTTCGGGACAGGGGCCGCCGGGGTGAACGAGCAGTACTTC.

V gene TRBV27 combines with J gene TRBJ2-3; 15 nucleotides line up with TRBD2. Per germline, CDR1 MNHEY and CDR2 SMNVEV (reference sequence). V shed 5 bases, J shed 6 bases, and the junction held 18 bases outside the gene matches. CDR3 length: 20 residues. The CDR3: CASSPGLTGTSGGPRDTQYF. DNA for the CDR3: TGTGCCAGCAGTCCCGGTCTCACCGGGACTAGCGGGGGGCCCAGGGATACGCAGTATTTT.

J is TRBJ1-2 and V is TRBV9; D perhaps matches TRBD1 (6 bases). The length of the CDR3 is 16 residues. Germline CDR1 and CDR2: SGDLS and YYNGEE. Trimming took 1 base from V and 0 from J, leaving 13 bases between them. The CDR3 loop reads CASSVTGTSANYGYTF. The CDR3 region has the DNA TGTGCCAGCAGCGTAACGGGGACATCTGCTAACTATGGCTACACCTTC.